Following are 12 T cell receptor beta chains from one sample sequenced in a study of early stage breast cancer tumors. Here immunoSEQ multiplex PCR was the method, and the copy in TCRdb shows in-frame clones only, minus some. The sample lists tens of thousands of clones; around nine tenths were seen once. The source material was blood. These receptors came from a person aged 70 to 79 with breast cancer.

The chain has TRBV4-1 and TRBJ1-4; D not certain. Trimming left V 0 bases short and J 0 bases short, with 8 bases between. CDR1 and CDR2 from the germline V gene are MGHRA and YSYEKL. The CDR3 covers 16 residues. CDR3 region: CASSQDRDPTNEKLFF. In DNA, the CDR3 is TGCGCCAGCAGCCAAGATAGAGATCCAACTAATGAAAAACTGTTTTTT.

V gene TRBV12-5 combines with J gene TRBJ2-2, with 7 bases lining up with TRBD1. V lost 7 bases to trimming and J lost 3 bases; unmatched junction nucleotides: 11. The CDR3 runs 16 residues. Germline lookup yields CDR1 LGHNT and CDR2 FRNRAP. CDR3: CASAKGDRLHTGELFF. The DNA for the CDR3 is TGTGCTAGTGCAAAGGGGGACAGACTCCACACCGGGGAGCTGTTTTTT.

The chain has TRBV2 and TRBJ2-5; 12 bases are a match to TRBD2. The CDR3 length is 16 residues. From germline, CDR1 is SNHLY and CDR2 FYNNEI. J was trimmed by 7 bases and V by 7 bases; bases with no gene match: 13. CDR3 nucleotides: TGTGCCAGCACCCAGGGACTAGCGGGTGGATTGGGGACCCAGTACTTC. Its translation is CASTQGLAGGLGTQYF.

The CDR3 reads CASSVALAGVTDTQYF. The CDR3 coding sequence is TGTGCCAGCAGCGTAGCCCTAGCGGGAGTCACAGATACGCAGTATTTT. This chain joins TRBV9 and TRBJ2-3; TRBD2 matches 10 bases. V was pared by 0 bases and J by 2 bases, with 3 bases of the junction left unmatched. From germline, CDR1 is SGDLS and CDR2 YYNGEE. The CDR3 has 16 amino acids.

This rearrangement joins TRBV6-6 to TRBJ1-1; possibly TRBD1 for D (5 bases). The germline V gene has CDR1 MNHNY and CDR2 SVGAGI (reference sequence). V dropped 0 bases and J dropped 6 bases, with 11 bases sitting between them. The CDR3 totals 14 residues. CDR3 sequence reads: CASSYSNRPPEAFF. The CDR3 region has the DNA TGTGCCAGCAGTTACTCGAACAGGCCCCCTGAAGCTTTCTTT.

As DNA, the CDR3 is TGCGCCAGCAGCCAAGGGCTTCAGACTTCTCAGCCCCAGCATTTT. Translating gives CASSQGLQTSQPQHF. The chain links TRBV4-1 to TRBJ1-5; D not certain. The V and J ends lost 1 base and 6 bases respectively, with 13 bases between them. The germline V gene has CDR1 MGHRA and CDR2 YSYEKL. The CDR3 consists of 15 residues.

Only one count was recorded for this clone. The chain carries TRBV30 and TRBJ1-5; 7 nucleotides align to TRBD1. J lost 5 bases, V lost 1 base, and 8 bases had no gene match. The CDR3 is made up of 15 amino acids. Per germline, CDR1 GTSNPN and CDR2 SVGIG (reference sequence). As DNA, the CDR3 is TGTGCCTGGAGTGGGGCGGGACAGCGTTATCAGCCCCAGCATTTT. Translated: CAWSGAGQRYQPQHF.

The chain has TRBV2 and TRBJ1-2; 9 bases agree with TRBD1. This CDR3 contains 13 residues. Trimming cost V 5 bases and J 7 bases; bases outside gene matches: 5. CDR1 and CDR2 from the germline V gene are SNHLY and FYNNEI. The CDR3: CASSRDREGGYTF. CDR3 sequence (DNA): TGTGCCAGCAGTAGGGACAGGGAGGGTGGCTACACCTTC. Using reference TRBV2 and TRBJ1-2 for the parts outside the CDR3, the full variable domain is EPEVTQTPSHQVTQMGQEVILRCVPISNHLYFYWYRQILGQKVEFLVSFYNNEISEKSEIFDDQFSVERPDGSNFTLKIRSTKLEDSAMYFCASSRDREGGYTFGSGTRLTVV.

This chain uses TRBV6-1 with TRBJ2-7; a weak D match, TRBD1 (5 bases). This CDR3 region has 14 residues. The germline V gene has CDR1 MNHNS and CDR2 SASEGT. V lost 0 bases, J lost 5 bases, and 11 bases lay in between. The CDR3 sequence is CASSEAPGMNEQYF. CDR3 nucleotide sequence: TGTGCCAGCAGTGAAGCTCCAGGGATGAACGAGCAGTACTTC.

This clone appeared a few times. The rearrangement uses TRBV6-1 and TRBJ1-2, with D unclear. V gave up 6 bases and J gave up 5 bases, with 10 bases separating them. Germline values: CDR1 MNHNS, CDR2 SASEGT. The CDR3 has 12 amino acids. The CDR3 is CASSRDGYGYTF. CDR3 nucleotide sequence: TGTGCCAGCAGCAGAGACGGGTATGGCTACACCTTC.

This clone was counted a few times. This sequence joins TRBV5-6 and TRBJ2-1; 15 nucleotides match TRBD2. V was clipped by 5 bases and J by 7 bases; unmatched bases: 1. The CDR3 spans 14 residues. CDR1 and CDR2 (germline): SGHDT, YYEEEE. In DNA form, the CDR3 reads TGTGCCAGCAGAGGGACTAGCGGGGGGAATGAGCAGTTCTTC. This translates into CASRGTSGGNEQFF.

The chain combines TRBV18 with TRBJ2-7, with D perhaps matching TRBD1 (6 bases). The length of the CDR3 is 13 residues. V gave up 4 bases and J gave up 3 bases, with 10 bases separating them. In germline, CDR1 is KGHSH, CDR2 LQKENI. The CDR3 bases are TGTGCCAGCTCACTTGGACAGAGCTACGAGCAGTACTTC. This sequence encodes CASSLGQSYEQYF.